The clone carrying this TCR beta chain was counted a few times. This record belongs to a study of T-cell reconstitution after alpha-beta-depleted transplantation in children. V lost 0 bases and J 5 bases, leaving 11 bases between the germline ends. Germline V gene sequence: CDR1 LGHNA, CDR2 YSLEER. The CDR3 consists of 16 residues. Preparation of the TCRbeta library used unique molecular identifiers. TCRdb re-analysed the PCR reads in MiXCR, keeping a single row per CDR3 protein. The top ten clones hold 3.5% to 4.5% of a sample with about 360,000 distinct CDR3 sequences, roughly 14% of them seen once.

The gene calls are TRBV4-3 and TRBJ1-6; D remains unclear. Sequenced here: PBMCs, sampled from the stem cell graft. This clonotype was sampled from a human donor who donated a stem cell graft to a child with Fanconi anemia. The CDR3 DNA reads TGCGCCAGCAGCCAAGAAGGTGGGCGGAATAATTCACCCCTCCACTTT. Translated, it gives CASSQEGGRNNSPLHF.